Listed below are T cell receptor beta chains from one sample, sequenced in a study of blood T cells in healthy people across ages. Each CDR3 protein is one row after TCRdb ran MiXCR on the 5' RACE reads. This table has 600,000 to 1,000,000 distinct CDR3 sequences, 25% appearing once. In addition, the sample was reused for a study of T cells of mothers and their children.

Sequencing was carried out using blood. The receptors derive from a boy between 10 and 17 years old in good health. Both conserved end residues are part of each CDR3. The order of the fields is CDR3 DNA, CDR3 protein, D gene, clone size, J gene, V gene. A D gene is named only where the DNA matches it firmly. Size is stated for part of the rows, as once, few or many counts, or as a class when the clone is expanded.

DNA: TGCAGTGCTAGGAGGACAGGGCCCTTCAAGGAGCAGTTCTTC
CDR3: CSARRTGPFKEQFF
D: TRBD1
size: -
J: TRBJ2-1
V: TRBV20-1

DNA: TGCGCCAGCAGCTTGGATGATGAGCAGTTCTTC
CDR3: CASSLDDEQFF
D: -
size: few
J: TRBJ2-1
V: TRBV5-1

DNA: TGCAGCGTTGTGCTAGACAGCGACTGGGGAGAAAAACTGTTTTTT
CDR3: CSVVLDSDWGEKLFF
D: -
size: -
J: TRBJ1-4
V: TRBV29-1

DNA: TGTGCCAGCAGCCAAGAGCAGGGGCCAGATACGCAGTATTTT
CDR3: CASSQEQGPDTQYF
D: -
size: -
J: TRBJ2-3
V: TRBV14

DNA: TGTGCCACCAGTGACGAGGACAGATACTATGGCTACACCTTC
CDR3: CATSDEDRYYGYTF
D: -
size: -
J: TRBJ1-2
V: TRBV24-1

DNA: TGTGCCAGCAGTTCCTCAATGAGGGCCGATGGCTACACCTTC
CDR3: CASSSSMRADGYTF
D: -
size: few
J: TRBJ1-2
V: TRBV27

DNA: TGTGCCAGCAGTTTAGGGACAGGAGACCTCTACGAGCAGTACTTC
CDR3: CASSLGTGDLYEQYF
D: TRBD1
size: few
J: TRBJ2-7
V: TRBV27

DNA: TGTGCCAGCAGTCGGAACGTGAACACTGAAGCTTTCTTT
CDR3: CASSRNVNTEAFF
D: -
size: -
J: TRBJ1-1
V: TRBV12-3/TRBV12-4

DNA: TGTGCCAGCAGCTTAACCGGGAGGGGAGAGACCCAGTACTTC
CDR3: CASSLTGRGETQYF
D: TRBD2
size: few
J: TRBJ2-5
V: TRBV7-3

DNA: TGTGCCAGCAGCCCCTGGTGGAGATCGGAGACCCAGTACTTC
CDR3: CASSPWWRSETQYF
D: -
size: -
J: TRBJ2-5
V: TRBV6-6

DNA: TGCGCCAGCAGCCAAGATCACATGAGGAGCGGTGTGGTAGAGACCCAGTACTTC
CDR3: CASSQDHMRSGVVETQYF
D: -
size: few
J: TRBJ2-5
V: TRBV4-3

DNA: TGCAGCGTTGAAGATCGCGCAGGGTTGGAGTCCTACGAGCAGTACTTC
CDR3: CSVEDRAGLESYEQYF
D: -
size: -
J: TRBJ2-7
V: TRBV29-1

DNA: TGTGCCAGCAGTCCCGGGACAACCAATGGCTACACCTTC
CDR3: CASSPGTTNGYTF
D: -
size: few
J: TRBJ1-2
V: TRBV28

DNA: TGCAGTGCTAGAGCTTGGACTAGCGACTACGAGCAGTACTTC
CDR3: CSARAWTSDYEQYF
D: TRBD2
size: -
J: TRBJ2-7
V: TRBV20-1

DNA: TGCGCCAGCAGCCAAGTCGAGCCGGGAGGGGACGAGCAGTACTTC
CDR3: CASSQVEPGGDEQYF
D: TRBD2
size: -
J: TRBJ2-7
V: TRBV4-1

DNA: TGTGCCAGCAGTGAAGTTACAGGGAGCTCCTACGAGCAGTACTTC
CDR3: CASSEVTGSSYEQYF
D: -
size: -
J: TRBJ2-7
V: TRBV6-1

DNA: TGCAGTGCTAGAGACCCAAGGGGGGGGGACACTGAGGCTTTCTTT
CDR3: CSARDPRGGDTEAFF
D: -
size: -
J: TRBJ1-1
V: TRBV20-1

DNA: TGTGCCAGCAGCTCCACAGGGGGCCACTACGAGCAGTACTTC
CDR3: CASSSTGGHYEQYF
D: TRBD1
size: -
J: TRBJ2-7
V: TRBV7-9

DNA: TGTGCCAGCAGTAACCCAGGGACAGGGGACACCCCATTAGCCAAAAACATTCAGTACTTC
CDR3: CASSNPGTGDTPLAKNIQYF
D: TRBD1
size: -
J: TRBJ2-4
V: TRBV6-5

DNA: TGTGCCAGCAGCCACCTAGCTCCAGATACGCAGTATTTT
CDR3: CASSHLAPDTQYF
D: -
size: once
J: TRBJ2-3
V: TRBV3-1

DNA: TGTGCCAGCAGTCCGCTAGCGGGAGGGCCCATAAACGAGCAGTACTTC
CDR3: CASSPLAGGPINEQYF
D: TRBD2
size: -
J: TRBJ2-7
V: TRBV28

DNA: TGCGCCAGCAAAATAGGGCCTAATGAAAAACTGTTTTTT
CDR3: CASKIGPNEKLFF
D: -
size: -
J: TRBJ1-4
V: TRBV5-1

DNA: TGTGCCAGTAGACCTACGACCGGGACATTAAACTATGGCTACACCTTC
CDR3: CASRPTTGTLNYGYTF
D: -
size: few
J: TRBJ1-2
V: TRBV19

DNA: TGTGCCAGCAGCTTAGGTTTGTTCTCCACAGATACGCAGTATTTT
CDR3: CASSLGLFSTDTQYF
D: -
size: few
J: TRBJ2-3
V: TRBV9

DNA: TGTGCCAGCGGAACGGGGGGTCAGCCCCAGCATTTT
CDR3: CASGTGGQPQHF
D: -
size: -
J: TRBJ1-5
V: TRBV6-2/TRBV6-3

DNA: TGTGCCAGCAGCCCTATTACAGGGGGAAACTATGGCTACACCTTC
CDR3: CASSPITGGNYGYTF
D: TRBD1
size: -
J: TRBJ1-2
V: TRBV27

DNA: TGTGCCAGCAGTGACCTGGCGGGGGGCCAGGGACCTAATGAAAAACTGTTTTTT
CDR3: CASSDLAGGQGPNEKLFF
D: -
size: -
J: TRBJ1-4
V: TRBV25-1

DNA: TGTGCCAGCAGTTTCTTGGGGGGGCCTTTTGATACGCAGTATTTT
CDR3: CASSFLGGPFDTQYF
D: -
size: -
J: TRBJ2-3
V: TRBV27

DNA: TGTGCCAGTAGTCGGGGACAGGGCGGGAGCAATCAGCCCCAGCATTTT
CDR3: CASSRGQGGSNQPQHF
D: TRBD1
size: few
J: TRBJ1-5
V: TRBV19

DNA: TGTGCCAGCAGTGACTCTCGGGGGGCGGCTGAGCGGTTCTTC
CDR3: CASSDSRGAAERFF
D: -
size: -
J: TRBJ2-1
V: TRBV6-4

DNA: TGTGCCAGCAGCGTAGTACCGGCGAACACTGAAGCTTTCTTT
CDR3: CASSVVPANTEAFF
D: -
size: few
J: TRBJ1-1
V: TRBV9

DNA: TGTGCCAGCAGCTTAGTAACCAGGGCCAATTACGAGCAGTACTTC
CDR3: CASSLVTRANYEQYF
D: -
size: few
J: TRBJ2-7
V: TRBV7-8

DNA: TGTGCCAGCAGTTTACGGACAGGGGGGATCCCTGAAGCTTTCTTT
CDR3: CASSLRTGGIPEAFF
D: TRBD1
size: -
J: TRBJ1-1
V: TRBV6-5

DNA: TGTGCCAGCAAACCCCAGGGGGCAGGCTCCTACGAGCAGTACTTC
CDR3: CASKPQGAGSYEQYF
D: TRBD1
size: few
J: TRBJ2-7
V: TRBV27

DNA: TGTGCCACGGGAGGTATAGAAGAGACCCAGTACTTC
CDR3: CATGGIEETQYF
D: TRBD2
size: -
J: TRBJ2-5
V: TRBV12-3/TRBV12-4

DNA: TGTGCCAGCAGTCTCCCCTCCGGCAGCAATCAGCCCCAGCATTTT
CDR3: CASSLPSGSNQPQHF
D: -
size: many
J: TRBJ1-5
V: TRBV6-6

DNA: TGCGCCAGCAGCCACCGCGACAGGGGACTAGCGGACTACAATGAGCAGTTCTTC
CDR3: CASSHRDRGLADYNEQFF
D: TRBD2
size: -
J: TRBJ2-1
V: TRBV4-1

DNA: TGTGCCAGCAGTCCCCTAGGTAAGGGTACTGAAGCTTTCTTT
CDR3: CASSPLGKGTEAFF
D: -
size: -
J: TRBJ1-1
V: TRBV12-3/TRBV12-4

DNA: TGCAGCTTATTTACCGGGACAGGTGCGTCGGATGAGCAGTTCTTC
CDR3: CSLFTGTGASDEQFF
D: TRBD1
size: few
J: TRBJ2-1
V: TRBV29-1

DNA: TGCAGTGCTAGAGGGCCAAGGACACGGGGCTACGAGCAGTACTTC
CDR3: CSARGPRTRGYEQYF
D: -
size: -
J: TRBJ2-7
V: TRBV20-1

DNA: TGTGCCAGCAGTTACGGTGTTGGGACATATCGGGGCGAGCAGTACTTC
CDR3: CASSYGVGTYRGEQYF
D: -
size: -
J: TRBJ2-7
V: TRBV6-5

DNA: TGCGCCAGCAGCCAAGATTCGTGGGGGTCCTACAATGAGCAGTTCTTC
CDR3: CASSQDSWGSYNEQFF
D: -
size: -
J: TRBJ2-1
V: TRBV4-3

DNA: TGTGCCAGCAGCTTCGGACAGGGTCACTATGGCTACACCTTC
CDR3: CASSFGQGHYGYTF
D: TRBD1
size: many
J: TRBJ1-2
V: TRBV7-2

DNA: TGTGCCAGCAGCCGCGGCAGGGCGGACGAGCAGTACTTC
CDR3: CASSRGRADEQYF
D: -
size: -
J: TRBJ2-7
V: TRBV4-2

DNA: TGTGCCAGCAGCTCTACGAGGACTAGCCAAGGCACAGATACGCAGTATTTT
CDR3: CASSSTRTSQGTDTQYF
D: TRBD2
size: few
J: TRBJ2-3
V: TRBV11-2

DNA: TGCAGTGCAACCCAGGGCACAGATACGCAGTATTTT
CDR3: CSATQGTDTQYF
D: -
size: few
J: TRBJ2-3
V: TRBV20-1

DNA: TGTGCCAGCAGCCCATGGGGCGGGGTAGGATTGAACATTCAGTACTTC
CDR3: CASSPWGGVGLNIQYF
D: -
size: -
J: TRBJ2-4
V: TRBV11-2

DNA: TGTGCCAGCAGCAAACTCCATGGCTACACCTTC
CDR3: CASSKLHGYTF
D: -
size: few
J: TRBJ1-2
V: TRBV12-3/TRBV12-4

DNA: TGTGCCAGCAGCTTGTCCAACGGGCGAGAGCAGTTCTTC
CDR3: CASSLSNGREQFF
D: -
size: -
J: TRBJ2-1
V: TRBV7-2

DNA: TGTGCCAGCAGTACGACAGGGAGGAAAGAAAAACTGTTTTTT
CDR3: CASSTTGRKEKLFF
D: TRBD1
size: -
J: TRBJ1-4
V: TRBV6-5